The source of this T cell receptor beta chain is a study of monozygotic twins with inflammatory bowel disease. Study-wide results and limits: Fewer clonotypes were shared with others by IBD patients than by healthy twins, especially with disease activity.

For both chains, the TCRalpha and TCRbeta cDNA went through two nested PCRs of approximately 16 and 10 cycles. From its re-call of the 5' RACE reads, TCRdb lists each CDR3 protein once, without DNA. The listing contains 110,000 to 150,000 distinct CDR3 sequences. Blood, approximately 2.3 ml, was drawn per donor. Germline CDR1 and CDR2: DFQATT and SNEGSKA (reference sequence). The CDR3 extends over 16 amino acids. As for this clonotype: Its cognate antigen is unknown.

This chain connects TRBV20-1 to TRBJ2-5; TCRdb picks TRBD2, but there is no DNA to check that call. Sequencing used blood. The receptor comes from a human donor with ulcerative colitis or Crohn's disease, or a healthy co-twin of an affected twin (not recorded which). The CDR3 loop is CSASIGAGGPGETQYF.